These 21 T cell receptor beta chains originate from one sample sequenced in a study of blood T cell repertoires in COVID-19. TCRdb's copy holds only in-frame clones and misses some; the assay was immunoSEQ multiplex PCR. This sample yields 200,000 to 250,000 clones, of which 80% to 90% are seen a single time; about 6% belongs to the top ten. The sequenced sample was peripheral blood. Every receptor here comes from a man of 80 years or more with acute or convalescent COVID-19.

CDR3 bases: TGTGCCAGCAGTGATACTAGCGGGAGTATCGAGCAGTACTTC. It is translated as CASSDTSGSIEQYF. The rearrangement joins TRBV6-1 to TRBJ2-7, with 11 bases fitting TRBD2. CDR1 is MNHNS and CDR2 is SASEGT in the germline V gene. After removal of 3 bases from V and 6 bases from J, the junction contained 4 bases not matched to a gene. This CDR3 has 14 residues.

The rearrangement joins TRBV14 to TRBJ2-3; 14 bases are a match to TRBD2. The CDR3 has 17 amino acids. Germline V gene data show CDR1 as SGHDN and CDR2 as FVKESK. The V gene end was trimmed by 4 bases and the J gene end by 0 bases; junction bases not matched to a gene: 3. The CDR3 spells CASSPWTSGGSTDTQYF. Here the CDR3 DNA reads TGTGCCAGCAGCCCCTGGACTAGCGGGGGGAGCACAGATACGCAGTATTTT.

The genes are TRBV11-2 and TRBJ1-5, with D possibly TRBD1 on 6 matching bases. The V and J ends lost 4 bases and 2 bases respectively, with 12 bases between them. Germline lookup yields CDR1 SGHAT and CDR2 FQNNGV. This CDR3 contains 15 residues. CDR3 coding DNA: TGTGCCAGCAGCTCCCCGAAGGGGGGCAATCAGCCCCAGCATTTT. Its translation is CASSSPKGGNQPQHF.

The chain couples TRBV9 to TRBJ2-7; 10 nucleotides align to TRBD1. There are 14 residues in the CDR3. Per germline, CDR1 SGDLS and CDR2 YYNGEE. The trim removed 0 bases at V and 5 bases at J, leaving 2 bases unmatched. The CDR3 region is CASSVGTGGDEQYF. In DNA form, the CDR3 reads TGTGCCAGCAGCGTAGGGACAGGGGGGGACGAGCAGTACTTC. The variable domain in full, completed from reference TRBV9 and TRBJ2-7, reads DSGVTQTPKHLITATGQRVTLRCSPRSGDLSVYWYQQSLDQGLQFLIQYYNGEERAKGNILERFSAQQFPDLHSELNLSSLELGDSALYFCASSVGTGGDEQYFGPGTRLTVT.

This clone was observed a handful of times. The genes are TRBV18 and TRBJ1-2, with 8 nucleotides matching TRBD1. The V gene's germline CDR1 is KGHSH and CDR2 LQKENI. There are 13 residues in the CDR3. V shed 5 bases and J 4 bases; nucleotides not matched to a gene: 3. DNA of the CDR3: TGTGCCAGCTCAGCTGGGACAGGCTATGGCTACACCTTC. The encoded protein is CASSAGTGYGYTF.

This clone has only a few counts. This chain connects TRBV21-1 to TRBJ2-7; the listed D gene, TRBD2, was not tested against the DNA. TRBV21-1 is a pseudogene segment. CDR3 length equals 17 residues. The CDR3 protein is CASSLPRGGGVGNEQYV. The CDR3 bases are TGTGCCAGCAGTCTACCCCGGGGCGGGGGCGTTGGTAACGAGCAGTACGTC.

The V gene is TRBV10-3, the J gene TRBJ2-1; the match to TRBD2 covers 15 bases. This CDR3 is 15 amino acids long. CDR1 is ENHRY and CDR2 is SYGVKD in the germline V gene. J lost 10 bases, V lost 10 bases, and 11 bases had no gene match. The CDR3 loop reads CANGEGLAGGGEQFF. In DNA, the CDR3 is TGTGCCAACGGGGAGGGACTAGCGGGAGGTGGCGAGCAGTTCTTC.

The chain links TRBV18 to TRBJ2-5; D is perhaps TRBD2 (6 bases). Trimming shortened V by 6 bases and J by 3 bases, and 11 bases separated the two germline ends. Germline CDR1 is KGHSH and CDR2 is LQKENI. The CDR3 sequence is 13 residues long. The CDR3: CASSRDSKETQYF. As DNA, the CDR3 is TGTGCCAGCTCCCGGGACTCAAAAGAGACCCAGTACTTC.

This clone is labeled large. The rearrangement uses TRBV6-6 and TRBJ1-1; TRBD1 might be the D (6 bases). The germline gives CDR1 MNHNY, CDR2 SVGAGI (reference sequence). The CDR3 runs to 13 residues. With 5 bases removed from V and 7 bases from J, the gap between germline ends came to 14 bases. CDR3 sequence reads: CASSRDTIYEAFF. Here the CDR3 DNA reads TGTGCCAGCAGTCGGGACACGATATATGAAGCTTTCTTT.

The chain joins TRBV7-2 to TRBJ2-1; D perhaps matches TRBD1 (6 bases). This CDR3 comprises 14 residues. V lost 5 bases to trimming and J lost 8 bases, with 16 bases between them. Germline V lookup: CDR1 SGHTA, CDR2 FQGNSA. Here the CDR3 reads CASSVGQLHDEQFF. CDR3 bases: TGTGCCAGCAGCGTCGGACAGCTTCACGATGAGCAGTTCTTC.

This clone was counted a single time. The genes are TRBV30 and TRBJ1-1; D is possibly TRBD1 (5 bases). The ends were cut back, 7 bases at V and 4 bases at J, with 13 bases in the middle. The CDR3 totals 12 residues. CDR1 is GTSNPN and CDR2 is SVGIG in the germline V gene (reference sequence). The DNA of the CDR3 is TGTGCCTATAGACGACAGACCACTGAAGCTTTCTTT. Its translation is CAYRRQTTEAFF. The full variable domain, rest sourced from reference TRBV30 and TRBJ1-1, is SQTIHQWPATLVQPVGSPLSLECTVEGTSNPNLYWYRQAAGRGLQLLFYSVGIGQISSEVPQNLSASRPQDRQFILSSKKLLLSDSGFYLCAYRRQTTEAFFGQGTRLTVV.

V is TRBV7-2 and J is TRBJ2-2; 9 bases align to TRBD2. Germline assignment: CDR1 SGHTA and CDR2 FQGNSA. The CDR3 loop spans 16 amino acids. Losses at the gene ends were 5 bases for V and 1 base for J; bases not matched to a gene: 5. CDR3 coding DNA: TGTGCCAGCAGCCCTACTAGCGGGCAGAACACCGGGGAGCTGTTTTTT. It translates to CASSPTSGQNTGELFF.

V gene TRBV10-3 combines with J gene TRBJ2-5; D not resolved. Per the germline V gene, CDR1 is ENHRY and CDR2 is SYGVKD. Trimming left V 0 bases short and J 2 bases short, with 4 bases between. The length of the CDR3 is 13 residues. DNA for the CDR3: TGTGCCATCAGTGAGTCATTACAAGAGACCCAGTACTTC. Encoded protein: CAISESLQETQYF.

The chain has TRBV9 and TRBJ2-1; D is perhaps TRBD2 (6 bases). The CDR3 loop spans 15 amino acids. Trimming shortened V by 5 bases and J by 0 bases, and 12 bases separated the two germline ends. Looked up from germline, CDR1 is SGDLS and CDR2 is YYNGEE. The DNA of the CDR3 is TGTGCCAGCAGTGAAGTAGCGGCCTCCTACAATGAGCAGTTCTTC. Translation: CASSEVAASYNEQFF.

Concerning this clone: This CDR3 is also generated by other DNA sequences in the sample. V gene TRBV19 combines with J gene TRBJ2-3; 10 bases map to TRBD2. The CDR3 length is 16 residues. Losses at the gene ends were 3 bases for V and 2 bases for J; bases not matched to a gene: 5. Per the germline V gene, CDR1 is LNHDA and CDR2 is SQIVND (reference sequence). The CDR3 is CASSISAGGVTDTQYF. CDR3 in DNA: TGTGCCAGTAGTATCTCAGCGGGAGGGGTCACAGATACGCAGTATTTT.

The chain combines TRBV5-1 with TRBJ1-1, with D possibly TRBD1 on 6 matching bases. The CDR3 extends over 16 amino acids. The V gene's germline CDR1 is SGHRS and CDR2 YFSETQ. Trimming took off 2 bases at V and 6 bases at J, with 20 bases between the two ends. The CDR3 is CASSFKDRTPVAEAFF. DNA of the CDR3: TGCGCCAGCAGCTTTAAAGACAGGACCCCGGTGGCTGAAGCTTTCTTT.

J is TRBJ1-6 and V is TRBV6-5; 7 bases match TRBD1. The CDR3 loop spans 15 amino acids. Unmatched junction bases numbered 6, after V lost 5 bases and J lost 5 bases. CDR1 is MNHEY and CDR2 is SVGAGI in the germline V gene. This chain's CDR3 is CASSHGTENNSPLHF. The CDR3 DNA follows: TGTGCCAGCAGTCACGGGACAGAGAATAATTCACCCCTCCACTTT.

The chain uses TRBV28 and TRBJ2-3; TRBD2 is a possible D gene (5 bases). There are 14 residues in the CDR3. CDR1 and CDR2 (germline): MDHEN, SYDVKM. V was pared by 4 bases and J by 1 base, with 9 bases between. This CDR3 is CASSSSGGTDTQYF. CDR3 bases: TGTGCCAGCAGTTCGTCCGGGGGCACAGATACGCAGTATTTT.

On this clone: Since the CDR3 does not end with the conserved phenylalanine or tryptophan, this likely comes from a read error. Because the CDR3's place on the DNA is in doubt, the DNA is left out and the CDR3 is given as listed by TCRdb. The V gene is TRBV6-6, the J gene TRBJ2-4; the table gives TRBD2 as D, unverified against the DNA. The V gene's germline CDR1 is MNHNY and CDR2 SVGAGI (reference sequence). The CDR3 is 14 residues long, counting both termini. CDR3 sequence: CASSPTVVWDLKSS.

The chain uses TRBV27 and TRBJ2-1; 10 bases are shared with TRBD2. The CDR3 has 17 amino acids. V lost 3 bases and J lost 1; bases outside the gene matches: 6. The germline V gene encodes CDR1 MNHEY and CDR2 SMNVEV (reference sequence). In DNA form, the CDR3 reads TGTGCCAGCAGTTTTAGAACTAGCGGGAATTCCTACAATGAGCAGTTCTTC. Its translation is CASSFRTSGNSYNEQFF.

The chain joins TRBV10-3 to TRBJ1-1; TRBD1 aligns across 8 bases. This CDR3 has 14 residues. V shed 3 bases, J shed 1 base, and the junction held 1 base outside the gene matches. Germline assignment: CDR1 ENHRY and CDR2 SYGVKD. The CDR3 DNA reads as TGTGCCATCAGTGATACAGGGGGGAACACTGAAGCTTTCTTT. The encoded protein is CAISDTGGNTEAFF.